Detailed here is one TCR beta chain. An end of the junction does not agree with germline; a read error may underlie this. These data are taken from a study of cytomegalovirus exposure and HLA in healthy donors. The protocol was immunoSEQ multiplex PCR, while the TCRdb copy is restricted to in-frame clones and leaves out a portion. The profile shows roughly 120,000 clones, about 85% of them singletons. The sequencing sample was made of PBMCs. This sequence originates from a woman between 25 and 40 years old in good health and CMV-seronegative.

In DNA, the CDR3 is TGTGCCAGCAGTGACGACAGGTATAATGAAGAACTGTTTTTT. As protein: CASSDDRYNEELFF. The chain uses TRBV2 and TRBJ1-4, with TRBD1 as a possible D gene (6 bases). This CDR3 contains 14 residues. Germline V CDR1 and CDR2: SNHLY, FYNNEI.